The clone carrying this TCR beta chain was seen more than once but under ten times. Its antigen remains unidentified. The germline V and J ends were trimmed by 4 bases and 4 bases, with 10 bases remaining between them. This CDR3 region has 14 residues. Germline CDR1 LGHNA, CDR2 YSLEER. The data were taken from a study of T cells after yellow fever vaccination. Study at large: Fractions containing few cells were prepared with SMART-Seq v4 Ultra Low Input. Study-wide results and caveats: Detected again after the booster were most primary-vaccination clones, at about 96% CD4 and about 90% CD8.

One entry per CDR3 protein, called by TCRdb with MiXCR from the 5' RACE reads. Found here are some 110,000 distinct CDR3 sequences, around 8% of them singletons; the top ten hold about 25%. The TCR was taken from a man aged 25 to 40 who received the YFV17D yellow fever vaccine. The chain links TRBV4-3 to TRBJ2-2; the D is unclear. The sample here was CD8+ T cells sorted from PBMCs, taken 45 days after the yellow fever booster vaccination. The CDR3 is CASSLEWITGELFF. The CDR3 nucleotides are TGCGCCAGCAGCCTAGAGTGGATCACCGGGGAGCTGTTTTTT.